The present T cell receptor beta chain was sequenced within a study of molecular identifiers for immune sequencing clone quantification. At the level of the study: Replicates involved a five-way split of RNA from around 20,000 or 100,000 naive CD8 cells, with sequencing of four.

Germline V gene lookup returns CDR1 MNHEY and CDR2 SMNVEV (reference sequence). V lost 4 bases to trimming and J lost 2 bases, with 8 bases between them. This CDR3 comprises 13 residues. TCRdb processed the PCR reads anew with MiXCR; each CDR3 protein has one entry. The sample lists roughly 320,000 distinct CDR3 sequences, roughly a quarter occurring once. Only a few counts were recorded for this clonotype. The sequencing sample was made of naive CD8+ T cells from blood, with Jurkat cell RNA spiked in. Sample subset: FACS-sorted CD8+CD4-CCR7+CD45RA+ naive T cells. The clonotype originates from a human donor in good health. Some libraries in this study had Jurkat cell RNA spiked in. This chain joins TRBV27 and TRBJ1-1; D unclear. The CDR3 loop reads CASSWAANTEAFF. DNA of the CDR3: TGTGCCAGCAGTTGGGCAGCCAACACTGAAGCTTTCTTT.